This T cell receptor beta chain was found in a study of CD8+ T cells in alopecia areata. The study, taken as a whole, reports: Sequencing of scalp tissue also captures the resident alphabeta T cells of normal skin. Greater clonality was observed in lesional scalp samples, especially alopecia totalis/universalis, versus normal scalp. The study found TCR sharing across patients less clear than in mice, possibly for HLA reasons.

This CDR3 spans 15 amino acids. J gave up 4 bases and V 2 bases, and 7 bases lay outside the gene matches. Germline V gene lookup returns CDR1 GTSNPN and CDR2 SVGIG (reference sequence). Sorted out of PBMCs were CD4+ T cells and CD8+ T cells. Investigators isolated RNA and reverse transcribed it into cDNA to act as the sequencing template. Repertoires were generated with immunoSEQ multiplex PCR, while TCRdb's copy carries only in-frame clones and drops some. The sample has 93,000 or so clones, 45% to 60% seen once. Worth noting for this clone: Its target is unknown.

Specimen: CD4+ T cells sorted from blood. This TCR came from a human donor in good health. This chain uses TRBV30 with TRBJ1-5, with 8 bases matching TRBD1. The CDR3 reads CAWSPTGTGNQPQHF. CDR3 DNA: TGTGCCTGGAGTCCTACCGGGACAGGTAATCAGCCCCAGCATTTT.